The 27 T cell receptor beta chains presented below share a single source sample, sequenced in a study of blood T cell repertoires in COVID-19. Clones were read by immunoSEQ multiplex PCR, and TCRdb kept only the in-frame ones, dropping some. The sample lists fewer than 250,000 clones; just under 85% were seen once. The material sequenced was peripheral blood. The receptors originated from a woman between 65 and 79 years old with active or convalescent COVID-19.

The chain is built from TRBV19 and TRBJ2-1, with TRBD2 matching over 7 bases. The CDR3 is made up of 15 amino acids. The germline V gene encodes CDR1 LNHDA and CDR2 SQIVND (reference sequence). With V trimmed by 3 bases and J by 3 bases, 5 bases remained unmatched. CDR3 DNA: TGTGCCAGTAGTATCACTAGCGCTAACTACAATGAGCAGTTCTTC. Translated: CASSITSANYNEQFF.

In its sample, this clone was seen a few times. The chain is built from TRBV6-5 and TRBJ2-3; 9 bases fit TRBD2. The CDR3 covers 14 residues. Trimming removed 8 bases from V and 1 base from J; junction bases left unmatched: 4. The germline V gene has CDR1 MNHEY and CDR2 SVGAGI. The CDR3 sequence: CASGKREGTDTQYF. CDR3 DNA sequence: TGTGCCAGCGGTAAGCGGGAGGGCACAGATACGCAGTATTTT.

In its sample, this clone was seen a few times. For the CDR3, the DNA is TGTGCCAGCAGCTCACCTAGCGGGGGGAACACCGGGGAGCTGTTTTTT. It encodes CASSSPSGGNTGELFF. V usage is TRBV7-9 and J usage is TRBJ2-2; 10 nucleotides agree with TRBD2. This CDR3 comprises 16 residues. The ends lost 4 bases at V and 1 base at J; junction bases unmatched: 3. Germline CDR1 is SEHNR and CDR2 is FQNEAQ (reference sequence).

The V and J genes are TRBV6-5 and TRBJ1-1; 10 bases match TRBD1. The CDR3 totals 16 residues. CDR1 is MNHEY, CDR2 SVGAGI, per germline. Trimming at V came to 4 bases and at J to 1 base, leaving 6 bases not matched to a gene. CDR3 sequence reads: CASSSGQGIRNTEAFF. In nucleotides, the CDR3 is TGTGCCAGCAGTTCGGGACAGGGGATTAGGAACACTGAAGCTTTCTTT.

The chain uses TRBV6-5 and TRBJ2-7; 9 positions match TRBD2. This CDR3 spans 14 amino acids. V shed 6 bases, J shed 2 bases, and the junction held 5 bases outside the gene matches. The germline gives CDR1 MNHEY, CDR2 SVGAGI. CDR3 protein: CASRWREGPYEQYF. The CDR3 coding sequence is TGTGCCAGCAGGTGGCGGGAGGGCCCCTACGAGCAGTACTTC.

This chain links TRBV9 with TRBJ2-7; 8 nucleotides align to TRBD2. V shed 4 bases, J shed 4 bases, and the junction held 7 bases outside the gene matches. Germline CDR1 reads SGDLS; CDR2 reads YYNGEE. The CDR3 has 14 residues. DNA of the CDR3: TGTGCCAGCAGCTTCCGGGGGGGCGCTTACGAGCAGTACTTC. Protein product: CASSFRGGAYEQYF.

The chain has TRBV9 and TRBJ2-5; 7 nucleotides line up with TRBD1. This CDR3 is built from 15 residues. V shed 3 bases, J shed 5 bases, and the junction held 10 bases outside the gene matches. Germline CDR1 and CDR2: SGDLS and YYNGEE. The CDR3 nucleotides are TGTGCCAGCAGCGCACAGGGGTGGGAGAGTGAGACCCAGTACTTC. It translates to CASSAQGWESETQYF.

The gene calls are TRBV25-1 and TRBJ2-1, with 7 bases matching TRBD1. Germline CDR1 reads MGHDK; CDR2 reads SYGVNS. Trimming removed 4 bases from V and 1 base from J; junction bases left unmatched: 1. The CDR3 sequence is 14 residues long. For the CDR3, the DNA is TGTGCCAGCAGTGGGGGACAGTCCTACAATGAGCAGTTCTTC. Its protein product is CASSGGQSYNEQFF.

The V call is TRBV7-9, the J call TRBJ1-5; a possible D gene is TRBD1 (5 bases). The germline CDR1 and CDR2 sequences are SEHNR and FQNEAQ (reference sequence). V lost 1 base and J 3 bases, leaving 10 bases between the germline ends. This CDR3 region has 15 residues. The CDR3 loop is CASSLGAGINQPQHF. The CDR3 DNA reads TGTGCCAGCAGCTTAGGGGCAGGGATCAATCAGCCCCAGCATTTT.

This sequence joins TRBV5-1 and TRBJ2-1; the match to TRBD2 covers 13 bases. Germline trimming cut 0 bases from V and 7 bases from J; bases unmatched to any gene: 7. The CDR3 loop spans 17 amino acids. The germline CDR1 and CDR2 sequences are SGHRS and YFSETQ. CDR3 nucleotides: TGCGCCAGCAGCTTGGACCTACTAGCGGGAGGGCCTAATGAGCAGTTCTTC. As protein: CASSLDLLAGGPNEQFF. Full variable domain (missing parts from reference TRBV5-1 and TRBJ2-1): KAGVTQTPRYLIKTRGQQVTLSCSPISGHRSVSWYQQTPGQGLQFLFEYFSETQRNKGNFPGRFSGRQFSNSRSEMNVSTLELGDSALYLCASSLDLLAGGPNEQFFGPGTRLTVL.

The chain recombines TRBV19 with TRBJ2-1, with 8 bases matching TRBD2. CDR1 and CDR2 from the germline V gene are LNHDA and SQIVND (reference sequence). Losses at the gene ends were 5 bases for V and 7 bases for J; bases not matched to a gene: 10. The CDR3 is 15 amino acids. The CDR3 sequence: CASSPPSGRKNEQFF. The CDR3 DNA sequence: TGTGCCAGTAGTCCCCCCAGCGGGAGAAAGAATGAGCAGTTCTTC.

V and J are TRBV5-1 and TRBJ2-1; D gene uncertain. V was trimmed by 1 base and J by 3 bases, leaving 2 bases between them. Germline V gene sequence: CDR1 SGHRS, CDR2 YFSETQ. This CDR3 region has 12 residues. In DNA, the CDR3 is TGCGCCAGCAGCTTGTACTACAATGAGCAGTTCTTC. It is translated as CASSLYYNEQFF. The full variable domain, completed using reference TRBV5-1 and TRBJ2-1, is KAGVTQTPRYLIKTRGQQVTLSCSPISGHRSVSWYQQTPGQGLQFLFEYFSETQRNKGNFPGRFSGRQFSNSRSEMNVSTLELGDSALYLCASSLYYNEQFFGPGTRLTVL.

The chain joins TRBV7-8 to TRBJ1-4; 8 bases are a match to TRBD1. Germline-derived CDR1 and CDR2 are SGHVS and FQNEAQ. This CDR3 contains 14 residues. The V gene end was trimmed by 3 bases and the J gene end by 4 bases; junction bases not matched to a gene: 1. The chain's CDR3 is CASSFGQGNEKLFF. In nucleotides, the CDR3 is TGTGCCAGCAGCTTTGGACAGGGTAATGAAAAACTGTTTTTT.

This chain connects TRBV28 to TRBJ2-6, with D possibly matching TRBD1 (5 bases). The germline CDR1 and CDR2 sequences are MDHEN and SYDVKM. The germline V and J ends were trimmed by 6 bases and 0 bases, with 12 bases remaining between them. CDR3 length: 16 residues. This CDR3 is CASRRQPDSGANVLTF. In DNA, the CDR3 is TGTGCCAGCAGACGACAGCCAGACTCTGGGGCCAACGTCCTGACTTTC.

This chain connects TRBV11-1 to TRBJ1-6; 7 bases are shared with TRBD1. The CDR3 extends over 16 amino acids. Unmatched junction bases numbered 7, after V lost 5 bases and J lost 3 bases. The germline V gene has CDR1 SGHAT and CDR2 FQDESV (reference sequence). CDR3 sequence (DNA): TGTGCCAGCAGCGCCTACAGGGGACTCTATAATTCACCCCTCCACTTT. This gives the protein CASSAYRGLYNSPLHF.

The chain combines TRBV7-2 with TRBJ2-1; possibly TRBD2 for D (5 bases). Germline V lookup: CDR1 SGHTA, CDR2 FQGNSA. The CDR3 sequence is 15 residues long. V lost 4 bases to trimming and J lost 2 bases, with 12 bases between them. The CDR3 DNA reads as TGTGCCAGCAGCTCCCGGACTGTTACCTACAATGAGCAGTTCTTC. Translated: CASSSRTVTYNEQFF.

The chain joins TRBV28 to TRBJ2-2; TRBD1 might be the D (6 bases). Trimming left V 7 bases short and J 6 bases short, with 15 bases between. CDR3 length: 14 amino acids. Germline loops: CDR1 MDHEN, CDR2 SYDVKM. Here the CDR3 reads CASTTRQGSGELFF. In nucleotides, the CDR3 is TGTGCCAGCACCACCAGGCAGGGGTCCGGGGAGCTGTTTTTT.

The rearrangement uses TRBV13 and TRBJ2-1; 7 bases line up with TRBD2. Trimming removed 3 bases from V and 0 bases from J; junction bases left unmatched: 5. Germline V CDR1 and CDR2: PRHDT, FYEKMQ (reference sequence). CDR3 size: 16 residues. The CDR3 sequence: CASSFASGSSYNEQFF. The CDR3 bases are TGTGCCAGCAGCTTCGCTAGCGGTAGCTCCTACAATGAGCAGTTCTTC.

This chain links TRBV30 with TRBJ2-5; D is ambiguous. CDR3 size: 12 residues. Germline V gene data show CDR1 as GTSNPN and CDR2 as SVGIG (reference sequence). The ends were cut back, 3 bases at V and 1 base at J, with 6 bases in the middle. As DNA, the CDR3 is TGTGCCTGGAGGGGCAGCCAAGAGACCCAGTACTTC. This codes for CAWRGSQETQYF.

The chain has TRBV19 and TRBJ2-7; D perhaps matches TRBD2 (6 bases). Germline-derived CDR1 and CDR2 are LNHDA and SQIVND (reference sequence). The V and J ends lost 6 bases and 6 bases respectively, with 12 bases between them. The CDR3 covers 12 residues. CDR3 protein: CASSSGGVEQYF. The DNA for the CDR3 is TGTGCCAGTAGCTCCGGGGGTGTCGAGCAGTACTTC.

The gene calls are TRBV24-1 and TRBJ2-3; D possibly corresponds to TRBD2 (6 bases). This CDR3 comprises 13 residues. Deletions cut 9 bases from V and 2 bases from J, with 11 bases between. The germline CDR1 and CDR2 sequences are KGHDR and SFDVKD. CDR3: CATRGGNTDTQYF. DNA for the CDR3: TGTGCCACCCGTGGCGGGAACACAGATACGCAGTATTTT.

This clone has just one count. At one end, the junction sequence differs from germline, possibly due to a read error. The V gene is TRBV18, the J gene TRBJ1-2, with 7 positions matching TRBD1. From germline, CDR1 is KGHSH and CDR2 LQKENI. CDR3 length: 14 residues. The CDR3 DNA sequence: TGTGCCAGCTTACCAGACAGGGCGAGCGACGGCTACACCTTC. This gives the protein CASLPDRASDGYTF.

There are many counts of this clone. V and J are TRBV7-3 and TRBJ2-2; D is ambiguous. Germline CDR1 is SGHTA and CDR2 is FQGTGA. This CDR3 is 15 amino acids long. V was pared by 5 bases and J by 3 bases, with 13 bases between. CDR3 sequence: CASSPTVADTGELFF. The CDR3 nucleotides read TGTGCCAGCAGCCCCACGGTTGCTGACACCGGGGAGCTGTTTTTT.

Notes on this clone: A much larger clone lies a single base off, so this may be a read error. V and J are TRBV7-9 and TRBJ2-5, with D uncertain. V dropped 5 bases and J dropped 3 bases, with 13 bases sitting between them. Germline V gene data show CDR1 as SEHNR and CDR2 as FQNEAQ (reference sequence). The CDR3 has 14 amino acids. For the CDR3, the DNA is TGTGCCAGCAGCCTTGGTTCAACGGAAGAGACCCAGTACTTC. Translating it yields CASSLGSTEETQYF.

This clone occurred once. The chain has TRBV5-3 and TRBJ1-4; no definite D call. TRBV5-3 has ORF status, its function being uncertain. V was shortened by 3 bases and J by 5 bases, with 17 bases between the two germline ends. The CDR3 is 16 amino acids. CDR3 DNA sequence: TGTGCCAGAAGCTCCCGCAGGCCCCTAAGGAATGAAAAACTGTTTTTT. As protein: CARSSRRPLRNEKLFF.

CDR3 loop: CATSREGGFGRLAENYEQYF. CDR3 in DNA: TGTGCCACCAGCAGAGAAGGGGGGTTTGGTAGGCTAGCGGAGAATTACGAGCAGTACTTC. J is TRBJ2-7 and V is TRBV15; D possibly corresponds to TRBD2 (7 bases). Trimming removed 0 bases from V and 4 bases from J, with 28 bases in between. There are 20 residues in the CDR3. Germline V lookup: CDR1 LNHNV, CDR2 YYDKDF (reference sequence). Looking up the rest from reference TRBV15 and TRBJ2-7 gives the full variable domain: DAMVIQNPRYQVTQFGKPVTLSCSQTLNHNVMYWYQQKSSQAPKLLFHYYDKDFNNEADTPDNFQSRRPNTSFCFLDIRSPGLGDTAMYLCATSREGGFGRLAENYEQYFGPGTRLTVT.

The chain uses TRBV19 and TRBJ2-7; perhaps TRBD2 as D (6 bases). V lost 3 bases, J lost 3 bases, and 15 bases lay in between. This CDR3 region has 15 residues. CDR1 LNHDA and CDR2 SQIVND come from the germline V gene (reference sequence). CDR3 residues: CASSISGGTGYEQYF. The CDR3 DNA sequence: TGTGCCAGTAGTATCAGTGGCGGGACTGGCTACGAGCAGTACTTC.